Listed below are T cell receptor beta chains from one sample, sequenced in a study of blood T cell repertoires in COVID-19. The method was immunoSEQ multiplex PCR; TCRdb's version includes in-frame clones alone and lacks a portion of them. The sample contains around 400,000 clones, roughly nine tenths of which appear only once. Material: peripheral blood. The receptors were gathered from a man in his forties or fifties with acute or convalescent COVID-19. The CDR3 runs from the conserved cysteine through the conserved F or W. D genes are given only for firm matches. The listing skips clone size in some rows; elsewhere it reads once, few, many or a size class.

.	TRBD1	TRBV13	TRBJ1-2	CASSLGWTGNYGYTF	TGTGCCAGCAGCTTAGGTTGGACAGGAAACTATGGCTACACCTTC
.	.	TRBV28	TRBJ1-3	CASRLHPSGNTIYF	TGTGCCAGCAGACTACATCCCTCTGGAAACACCATATATTTT
.	.	TRBV29-1	TRBJ2-6	CSVEDHSGANVLTF	TGCAGCGTTGAAGACCACTCTGGGGCCAACGTCCTGACTTTC
.	TRBD1	TRBV9	TRBJ1-6	CASSPRGSVDSPLHF	TGTGCCAGCAGCCCCAGGGGGAGTGTAGATTCACCCCTCCACTTT
.	.	TRBV18	TRBJ1-1	CASSPVISTEAFF	TGTGCCAGCTCGCCAGTTATTTCCACTGAAGCTTTCTTT
.	TRBD2	TRBV27	TRBJ2-5	CASSLSSAGLETQYF	TGTGCCAGCAGTTTATCGTCAGCGGGGCTTGAGACCCAGTACTTC
.	TRBD1	TRBV19	TRBJ2-1	CASGRGTGGNEQFF	TGTGCCAGTGGCCGTGGGACAGGGGGAAATGAGCAGTTCTTC
.	.	TRBV3-1/TRBV3-2	TRBJ2-3	CASSRGTPEYTQYF	TGTGCCAGCAGCCGTGGGACTCCAGAGTATACGCAGTATTTT
.	.	TRBV12-2	TRBJ2-2	CASRPRQGSNTGELFF	TGTGCAAGTCGCCCCCGACAGGGTTCGAACACCGGGGAGCTGTTTTTT
.	.	TRBV19	TRBJ1-1	CASSIIFGTSTEAFF	TGTGCCAGTAGTATAATTTTCGGGACTAGCACTGAAGCTTTCTTT
.	TRBD2	TRBV30	TRBJ2-1	CAWHKSGGAREQFF	TGTGCCTGGCATAAAAGCGGGGGGGCCCGGGAGCAGTTCTTC
.	.	TRBV28	TRBJ2-7	CASRLPGPYEQYF	TGTGCCAGCAGATTACCAGGGCCCTACGAGCAGTACTTC
.	.	TRBV4-1	TRBJ2-5	CASSQDLTGSAQYF	TGCGCCAGCAGCCAAGATCTTACTGGTTCGGCCCAGTACTTC
.	.	TRBV7-2	TRBJ2-1	CASSLRVSGYNEQFF	TGTGCCAGCAGCTTAAGGGTTAGCGGTTACAATGAGCAGTTCTTC
once	.	TRBV7-6	TRBJ2-6	CASSLVRTGANVLTF	TGTGCCAGCAGCTTAGTGCGAACTGGGGCCAACGTCCTGACTTTC
.	.	TRBV28	TRBJ1-1	CASSPRVSRAEAFF	TGTGCCAGCAGCCCCCGGGTAAGTCGGGCTGAAGCTTTCTTT
.	TRBD1	TRBV5-4	TRBJ1-2	CASSLDGQGGARGYTF	TGTGCCAGCAGCTTGGACGGTCAAGGGGGCGCTCGAGGCTACACCTTC
.	TRBD1	TRBV24-1	TRBJ1-5	CATADRINQPQHF	TGTGCCACCGCGGACAGGATCAATCAGCCCCAGCATTTT
.	.	TRBV27	TRBJ1-4	CASRKGGVPPYEKLFF	TGTGCCAGCAGAAAAGGAGGTGTTCCGCCTTATGAAAAACTGTTTTTT
.	.	TRBV2	TRBJ1-1	CASGGQMMNTEAFF	TGTGCCAGCGGAGGCCAGATGATGAACACTGAAGCTTTCTTT
once	.	TRBV5-1	TRBJ2-2	CASTRVAGNGELFF	TGCGCCAGCACCCGAGTCGCGGGAAACGGGGAGCTGTTTTTT
.	TRBD2	TRBV5-1	TRBJ2-2	CASSYVAGPGELFF	TGCGCCAGCAGCTACGTAGCGGGACCCGGGGAGCTGTTTTTT
.	.	TRBV6-2/TRBV6-3	TRBJ2-2	CASSYFGRRVDGELFF	TGTGCCAGCAGTTACTTCGGTCGCAGGGTGGACGGGGAGCTGTTTTTT
.	.	TRBV4-3	TRBJ1-2	CASSQDLGRSYGYTF	TGCGCCAGCAGCCAAGATCTCGGGAGGTCCTATGGCTACACCTTC
.	.	TRBV5-1	TRBJ1-3	CASSLWALGREAGNTIYF	TGCGCCAGCAGCTTGTGGGCCCTTGGCAGGGAAGCTGGAAACACCATATATTTT
.	TRBD1	TRBV19	TRBJ1-1	CASKRDRGHGMNTEAFF	TGTGCCAGTAAGAGGGACAGGGGGCACGGTATGAACACTGAAGCTTTCTTT
.	TRBD1	TRBV9	TRBJ1-2	CASNDLDRSYGYTF	TGTGCCAGCAACGACCTGGACAGGTCCTATGGCTACACCTTC
.	TRBD1	TRBV9	TRBJ1-3	CASSVSRGLAGNTIYF	TGTGCCAGCAGCGTCTCCAGGGGGCTAGCTGGAAACACCATATATTTT
.	.	TRBV18	TRBJ2-7	CASSPDMGAYYEQYF	TGTGCCAGCTCACCCGACATGGGGGCATACTACGAGCAGTACTTC
.	TRBD2	TRBV3-1/TRBV3-2	TRBJ2-5	CATDGPWRGGGETQYF	TGTGCCACCGATGGACCCTGGCGGGGGGGAGGAGAGACCCAGTACTTC
.	TRBD2	TRBV7-9	TRBJ2-1	CASSLILAGDYNEQFF	TGTGCCAGCAGCTTAATACTAGCGGGGGACTACAATGAGCAGTTCTTC
once	TRBD1	TRBV18	TRBJ2-7	CASSPGTGAYEQYF	TGTGCCAGCTCACCAGGGACAGGGGCGTACGAGCAGTACTTC
.	TRBD2	TRBV6-5	TRBJ2-7	CASSTLAGPTYEQYF	TGTGCCAGCAGCACTCTAGCGGGACCAACCTACGAGCAGTACTTC
.	TRBD1	TRBV7-3	TRBJ2-4	CASSLNSGQGDIQYF	TGTGCCAGCAGCTTAAACTCAGGACAGGGAGACATTCAGTACTTC
.	.	TRBV28	TRBJ1-2	CARLKRVGGYTF	TGTGCCAGATTAAAGAGGGTGGGCGGCTACACCTTC
.	.	TRBV27	TRBJ1-1	CASSLRSGSIMNTEAFF	TGTGCCAGCAGTTTAAGATCCGGGTCTATCATGAACACTGAAGCTTTCTTT
few	TRBD2	TRBV6-2/TRBV6-3	TRBJ2-7	CASSKAGAHEQYF	TGTGCCAGCAGCAAAGCGGGAGCTCACGAGCAGTACTTC
.	.	TRBV6-6	TRBJ1-1	CASSYLRGMNTEAFF	TGTGCCAGCAGTTATCTAAGGGGTATGAACACTGAAGCTTTCTTT
.	.	TRBV5-1	TRBJ2-3	CASSPTTDTQYF	TGCGCCAGCAGCCCTACGACAGATACGCAGTATTTT
.	.	TRBV20-1	TRBJ1-4	CSATLGGKLFF	TGCAGTGCTACACTGGGGGGGAAACTGTTTTTT
.	.	TRBV30	TRBJ2-7	CAWGRPESYEQYF	TGTGCCTGGGGACGGCCGGAGTCCTACGAGCAGTACTTC
.	.	TRBV28	TRBJ1-2	CASSTGNGYTF	TGTGCCAGCAGTACAGGGAATGGCTACACCTTC
.	.	TRBV6-2/TRBV6-3	TRBJ2-3	CASSSYNPDDTDTQYF	TGTGCCAGCAGTTCGTACAACCCCGATGACACAGATACGCAGTATTTT
.	.	TRBV19	TRBJ2-7	CASSVPGHPKGSNF	TGTGCCAGTAGCGTCCCGGGACACCCCAAGGGCAGTAACTTC
.	.	TRBV5-1	TRBJ1-4	CASSSGLRPTNEKLFF	TGCGCCAGCAGCTCGGGACTTCGCCCCACTAATGAAAAACTGTTTTTT
.	.	TRBV7-9	TRBJ1-1	CASSLVTGEGTEAFF	TGTGCCAGCAGCTTAGTCACGGGGGAAGGGACTGAAGCTTTCTTT
.	.	TRBV9	TRBJ2-3	CASSVGYRALDPDTQYF	TGTGCCAGCAGCGTAGGTTACAGGGCTTTGGATCCTGATACGCAGTATTTT
.	.	TRBV6-6	TRBJ1-3	CASSRGPIRGSSGNTIYF	TGTGCCAGCAGTCGTGGACCTATCCGGGGATCCTCTGGAAACACCATATATTTT
few	.	TRBV7-2	TRBJ1-4	CASSLAPPRSNEKLFF	TGTGCCAGCAGCTTAGCCCCCCCCAGATCTAATGAAAAACTGTTTTTT
.	.	TRBV7-8	TRBJ1-1	CASSLVAVNTEAFF	TGTGCCAGCAGCTTAGTGGCAGTTAACACTGAAGCTTTCTTT
.	TRBD2	TRBV6-2/TRBV6-3	TRBJ2-7	CASSRPRTRLLRGGFYEQYF	TGTGCCAGCAGCAGACCTAGGACACGGCTCTTGCGGGGGGGCTTCTACGAGCAGTACTTC
.	.	TRBV13	TRBJ1-1	CASSLLRGEAFF	TGTGCCAGCAGCTTATTACGGGGTGAAGCTTTCTTT
.	.	TRBV27	TRBJ2-3	CASRFQGSDTQYF	TGTGCCAGCAGATTTCAGGGGTCAGATACGCAGTATTTT
.	TRBD1	TRBV12-3/TRBV12-4	TRBJ1-1	CASRQGQVAEAFF	TGTGCCAGCAGGCAGGGACAGGTTGCTGAAGCTTTCTTT
.	.	TRBV2	TRBJ1-2	CASSEALGAGGYTF	TGTGCCAGCAGTGAAGCCCTAGGGGCTGGTGGCTACACCTTC
.	.	TRBV9	TRBJ1-2	CASSVGAGYTF	TGTGCCAGCAGCGTAGGCGCTGGCTACACCTTC
.	.	TRBV6-4	TRBJ1-1	CASSKEPQGTTMNTEAFF	TGTGCCAGCAGTAAGGAGCCGCAGGGGACAACCATGAACACTGAAGCTTTCTTT